This T cell receptor (beta chain) was found in a study of Ad26.COV2.S vaccination and SARS-CoV-2 variants. The overall study: Donor got 5x10^10 or 1x10^11 viral particles of Ad26.COV2.S.

Some clones are missing from TCRdb's copy, which holds only in-frame ones; the method was immunoSEQ multiplex PCR. The table records around 450,000 clones, 90% of them present only once. Findings of the study overall: Vaccine recipients and placebo recipients showed similar non-spike TCR breadth.

Details on this clone: Its cognate antigen is unknown.

The ends were cut back, 4 bases at V and 7 bases at J, with 8 bases in the middle. This CDR3 region has 12 residues. Germline V gene lookup returns CDR1 SGHTA and CDR2 FQGNSA. Treatment reported: some 20 received Ad26.COV2.S at low or high dose, single or two shots; several received placebo; per-sample allocation not given. The investigators took samples on day 63 after the first vaccine or placebo injection. A Boston adult aged 18-55 years was the donor. Wuhan-strain spike was delivered by a replication-incompetent Ad26 vector. Here the sequenced sample was peripheral blood, taken in a trial of Ad26.COV2.S vaccine versus placebo. The TCR comes from a person aged 18-65 years who received the Ad26.COV2.S COVID-19 vaccine or a placebo. This rearrangement joins TRBV7-2 to TRBJ2-1; no definite D call. The CDR3 DNA sequence: TGTGCCAGCAGCTGGGCCGGTAATGAGCAGTTCTTC. This gives the protein CASSWAGNEQFF.